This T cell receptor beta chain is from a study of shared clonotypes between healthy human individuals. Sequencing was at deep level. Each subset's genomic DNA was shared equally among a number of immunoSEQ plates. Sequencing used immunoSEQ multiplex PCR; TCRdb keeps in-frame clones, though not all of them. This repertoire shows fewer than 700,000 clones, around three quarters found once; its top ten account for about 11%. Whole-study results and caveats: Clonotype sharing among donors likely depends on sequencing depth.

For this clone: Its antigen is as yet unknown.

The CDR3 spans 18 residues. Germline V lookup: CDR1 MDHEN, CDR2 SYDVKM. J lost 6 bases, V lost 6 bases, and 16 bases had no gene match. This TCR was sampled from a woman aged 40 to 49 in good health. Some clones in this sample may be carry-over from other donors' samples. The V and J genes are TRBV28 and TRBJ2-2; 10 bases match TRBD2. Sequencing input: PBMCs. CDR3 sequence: CASSQIGPLAGVAGELFF. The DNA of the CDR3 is TGTGCCAGCAGCCAAATTGGCCCCCTAGCGGGAGTAGCCGGGGAGCTGTTTTTT.